Listed below are T cell receptor beta chains from one sample, sequenced in a study of graft-versus-host responses after intestinal transplantation. TCRdb's table, derived via immunoSEQ multiplex PCR, lists solely in-frame clones and lacks some. The profile shows 50,000 to 80,000 clones, around nine tenths of them singletons. No antigen is known for these receptors. The sequencing used unstimulated CD8+ T cells sorted from spleen or lymph node cells, collected before transplant. These receptors were collected from a human donor who was the organ donor for an intestinal transplant. The CDR3 runs from the conserved cysteine through the conserved F or W. A D gene is named only where the DNA matches it firmly. Clone size is shown for a subset of rows, as once, few, many or a class of expanded clone.

J: TRBJ2-3
D: TRBD1
size: -
V: TRBV5-1
length: 18
DNA: TGCGCCAGCAGCTTGGTAGGGACAGGACTTAGCGACACAGATACGCAGTATTTT
CDR3: CASSLVGTGLSDTDTQYF

J: TRBJ2-7
D: -
size: -
V: TRBV27
length: 14
DNA: TGTGCCAGCAGTTTGGGAGGGGGAAATTACGAGCAGTACTTC
CDR3: CASSLGGGNYEQYF

J: TRBJ2-3
D: TRBD1
size: -
V: TRBV7-9
length: 15
DNA: TGTGCCAGCAGCTTCCGGACAGGGGACACAGATACGCAGTATTTT
CDR3: CASSFRTGDTDTQYF

J: TRBJ2-7
D: TRBD2
size: -
V: TRBV28
length: 18
DNA: TGTGCCAGCAGTTTGTTGGGAGCGGGAGGGCCTTCGTCGTACGAGCAGTACTTC
CDR3: CASSLLGAGGPSSYEQYF

J: TRBJ1-2
D: -
size: -
V: TRBV19
length: 13
DNA: TGTGCCAGCGGAATGGGGGGGAGCTATGGCTACACCTTC
CDR3: CASGMGGSYGYTF

J: TRBJ2-1
D: -
size: -
V: TRBV9
length: 14
DNA: TGTGCCAGCAGCGCACGGGGGAATGGGGATGAGCAGTTCTTC
CDR3: CASSARGNGDEQFF

J: TRBJ1-3
D: -
size: -
V: TRBV28
length: 13
DNA: TGTGCCAGCAGTTTCCCCCCCCAGAACACCATATATTTT
CDR3: CASSFPPQNTIYF

J: TRBJ1-1
D: -
size: once
V: TRBV28
length: 13
DNA: TGTGCCAGCAGTTTCCGTTCGGGAACTGAAGCTTTCTTT
CDR3: CASSFRSGTEAFF

J: TRBJ2-5
D: -
size: -
V: TRBV19
length: 14
DNA: TGTGCCAGTAGTATGGTAGGGGCTCAAGAGACCCAGTACTTC
CDR3: CASSMVGAQETQYF

J: TRBJ1-4
D: -
size: -
V: TRBV5-1
length: 17
DNA: TGCGCCAGCAGTCCCACCCCATCCTCTACTTCTAATGAAAAACTGTTTTTT
CDR3: CASSPTPSSTSNEKLFF

J: TRBJ2-2
D: TRBD2
size: few
V: TRBV23-1
length: 14
DNA: TGCGCCAGCAGCCGTCGGGGGGGTACCGGGGAGCTGTTTTTT
CDR3: CASSRRGGTGELFF

J: TRBJ1-1
D: -
size: -
V: TRBV7-9
length: 14
DNA: TGTGCCAGCAGCTCCAGGGTTCCGAACACTGAAGCTTTCTTT
CDR3: CASSSRVPNTEAFF

J: TRBJ1-2
D: TRBD1
size: -
V: TRBV13
length: 15
DNA: TGTGCCAGCAGCATCCAGGGGGGACAAAACTATGGCTACACCTTC
CDR3: CASSIQGGQNYGYTF

J: TRBJ1-2
D: TRBD1
size: -
V: TRBV6-5
length: 14
DNA: TGTGCCAGCAGCAAGTTACAGGGGGCATATGGCTACACCTTC
CDR3: CASSKLQGAYGYTF

J: TRBJ1-1
D: TRBD1
size: -
V: TRBV9
length: 15
DNA: TGTGCCAGCAGCTCATCCGGACAGGGAGACACTGAAGCTTTCTTT
CDR3: CASSSSGQGDTEAFF

J: TRBJ1-5
D: -
size: -
V: TRBV28
length: 12
DNA: TGTGCCAGCAGTTTCGGCAATCAGCCCCAGCATTTT
CDR3: CASSFGNQPQHF

J: TRBJ1-1
D: -
size: -
V: TRBV30
length: 15
DNA: TGTGCCTGGAGTGGGATCAGAACAGGGTACACTGAAGCTTTCTTT
CDR3: CAWSGIRTGYTEAFF

J: TRBJ2-7
D: TRBD2
size: -
V: TRBV4-3
length: 15
DNA: TGCGCCAGCAGCCTGGTTTGGGCGGGAGCCTACGAGCAGTACTTC
CDR3: CASSLVWAGAYEQYF

J: TRBJ1-5
D: -
size: -
V: TRBV28
length: 14
DNA: TGTGCCAGCAGTTTATTAAGGGGTCGTCAGCCCCAGCATTTT
CDR3: CASSLLRGRQPQHF

J: TRBJ2-1
D: -
size: -
V: TRBV28
length: 14
DNA: TGTGCCAGCAGTTTAGGAGGTGTATACAATGAGCAGTTCTTC
CDR3: CASSLGGVYNEQFF

J: TRBJ1-1
D: -
size: -
V: TRBV7-6
length: 18
DNA: TGTGCCAGCAGCTTTATGATCCCGGGCAGGGGAGAGAACACTGAAGCTTTCTTT
CDR3: CASSFMIPGRGENTEAFF

J: TRBJ1-3
D: -
size: few
V: TRBV28
length: 14
DNA: TGTGCCAGCGGGCAGGGAGGGTCTGGAAACACCATATATTTT
CDR3: CASGQGGSGNTIYF

J: TRBJ1-1
D: TRBD1
size: -
V: TRBV5-1
length: 14
DNA: TGCGCCAGCAGCTTGGGGGACAGTGTGAAGGTAGCTTTCTTT
CDR3: CASSLGDSVKVAFF

J: TRBJ2-5
D: TRBD2
size: -
V: TRBV6-1
length: 14
DNA: TGTGCCAGCAGGCGAGCGGGAACGATGGAGACCCAGTACTTC
CDR3: CASRRAGTMETQYF

J: TRBJ2-7
D: TRBD2
size: -
V: TRBV30
length: 14
DNA: TGTGCCTGGAGGGGACTAGCGGGAGTTTCCGAGCAGTACTTC
CDR3: CAWRGLAGVSEQYF

J: TRBJ2-1
D: TRBD1
size: -
V: TRBV28
length: 15
DNA: TGTGCCAGCAGTGAGGACAGGGGGCGCGGCAATGAGCAGTTCTTC
CDR3: CASSEDRGRGNEQFF

J: TRBJ1-2
D: TRBD1
size: -
V: TRBV7-3
length: 13
DNA: TGTGCCAGCAGGTCGGACAGGGACTATGGCTACACCTTC
CDR3: CASRSDRDYGYTF

J: TRBJ2-7
D: TRBD2
size: -
V: TRBV13
length: 14
DNA: TGTGCCAGCAGCTTACTAGCGGGAGCGGGGGAGCAGTACTTC
CDR3: CASSLLAGAGEQYF

J: TRBJ2-5
D: -
size: -
V: TRBV5-1
length: 13
DNA: TGCGCCAGCAGCTTGGAGACTGAAGGGACCCAGTACTTC
CDR3: CASSLETEGTQYF

J: TRBJ1-3
D: -
size: -
V: TRBV6-5
length: 14
DNA: TGTGCCAGCAGTCCAGGGTTCTCTGGAAACACCATATATTTT
CDR3: CASSPGFSGNTIYF

J: TRBJ2-7
D: -
size: -
V: TRBV9
length: 16
DNA: TGTGCCAGCAGCGTAGCTACCGTGGTTGAGGGGGACGAGCAGTACTTC
CDR3: CASSVATVVEGDEQYF

J: TRBJ2-1
D: TRBD2
size: -
V: TRBV27
length: 13
DNA: TGTGCCAGTTCAAGCGGGAGGGCTCTCGAGCAGTTCTTC
CDR3: CASSSGRALEQFF

J: TRBJ1-1
D: -
size: -
V: TRBV18
length: 18
DNA: TGTGCCAGCTCACTAACGAACGGGGTCTTTGGTGGGAACACTGAAGCTTTCTTT
CDR3: CASSLTNGVFGGNTEAFF

J: TRBJ2-4
D: TRBD2
size: -
V: TRBV10-2
length: 19
DNA: TGCGCCAGCAGCGGAGATACAGGGACTAGCGGAGAGGCCAGCAACATTCAGTACTTC
CDR3: CASSGDTGTSGEASNIQYF

J: TRBJ2-7
D: TRBD1
size: -
V: TRBV5-1
length: 16
DNA: TGCGCCAGCAGCAATGAGACAGGGGGCGATACGTACGAGCAGTACTTC
CDR3: CASSNETGGDTYEQYF

J: TRBJ2-7
D: TRBD2
size: -
V: TRBV7-9
length: 18
DNA: TGTGCCAGCAGCCATTCAAGGACTAGCGGGAGGGACTCCTACGAGCAGTACTTC
CDR3: CASSHSRTSGRDSYEQYF

J: TRBJ2-3
D: TRBD2
size: -
V: TRBV19
length: 19
DNA: TGTGCCAGTAGTATTTACCCCCTCGGACTAGCGGGATCGGTAGATACGCAGTATTTT
CDR3: CASSIYPLGLAGSVDTQYF

J: TRBJ2-1
D: -
size: -
V: TRBV21-1
length: 16
DNA: TGTGCCAGCAGCAAAGCTAAGGGACAGAAAGAGAATGAGCAGTTCTTC
CDR3: CASSKAKGQKENEQFF

J: TRBJ2-7
D: -
size: -
V: TRBV7-3
length: 15
DNA: TGTGCCAGCAGCTTACTGGGCGGGGAGAACTACGAGCAGTACTTC
CDR3: CASSLLGGENYEQYF

J: TRBJ2-3
D: TRBD2
size: -
V: TRBV11-2
length: 16
DNA: TGTGCCAGCAGCTTAGAGGCGGGAGGGCCCCCAGATACGCAGTATTTT
CDR3: CASSLEAGGPPDTQYF

J: TRBJ2-7
D: -
size: -
V: TRBV29-1
length: 14
DNA: TGCAGCGTTGAAGCTCGGGATCCCGCCTACGAGCAGTACTTC
CDR3: CSVEARDPAYEQYF